A single sample is the source of the 9 T cell receptor beta chains below, sequenced in a study of shared clonotypes between healthy human individuals. Profiling relied on immunoSEQ multiplex PCR, and the TCRdb table lists in-frame clones only, not all of them. Altogether some 2 million clones are present, 95% being singletons, with the ten largest covering under 0.15%. Sequenced material: naive CD4+ T cells sorted from blood. Described subset: CD45RA+ positively selected. These receptors all come from a young man in good health.

The rearrangement links TRBV30 to TRBJ2-2; D gene unclear. V gave up 4 bases and J gave up 3 bases, with 9 bases separating them. This CDR3 is 13 amino acids long. Germline CDR1 reads GTSNPN; CDR2 reads SVGIG (reference sequence). CDR3 sequence (DNA): TGTGCCTGGAAACTAAGCTACACCGGGGAGCTGTTTTTT. Translation: CAWKLSYTGELFF.

The V gene is TRBV6-1, the J gene TRBJ2-7; 7 nucleotides match TRBD1. Germline CDR1 is MNHNS and CDR2 is SASEGT. This CDR3 spans 13 amino acids. Trimming took 7 bases from V and 2 from J; bases not matched to a gene: 5. In DNA, the CDR3 is TGTGCCAGCAAGGTGACAGGGCCCTACGAGCAGTACTTC. It is translated as CASKVTGPYEQYF.

The chain uses TRBV6-5 and TRBJ1-6, with TRBD1 matching over 9 bases. Germline assignment: CDR1 MNHEY and CDR2 SVGAGI. Trimming removed 2 bases from V and 7 bases from J; junction bases left unmatched: 3. The CDR3 length is 15 residues. The CDR3 region is CASSYRGTGNSPLHF. DNA of the CDR3: TGTGCCAGCAGTTACCGCGGGACAGGGAATTCACCCCTCCACTTT.

This chain connects TRBV18 to TRBJ2-7; 10 nucleotides agree with TRBD2. This CDR3 is 15 amino acids long. Trimming at V came to 3 bases and at J to 6 bases, leaving 8 bases not matched to a gene. Germline V gene lookup returns CDR1 KGHSH and CDR2 LQKENI. CDR3 protein: CASSPPASGSSEQYF. CDR3 nucleotide sequence: TGTGCCAGCTCACCCCCAGCTAGCGGGAGTTCCGAGCAGTACTTC.

A word on this clone: The sample holds other DNA sequences that translate to the same CDR3. This sequence joins TRBV18 and TRBJ2-7; a possible D gene is TRBD2 (6 bases). The length of the CDR3 is 14 residues. In germline, CDR1 is KGHSH, CDR2 LQKENI. V lost 0 bases and J lost 3, with 9 bases in between. The CDR3 sequence is CASSPPGGSYEQYF. CDR3 coding DNA: TGTGCCAGCTCACCACCGGGAGGCAGCTACGAGCAGTACTTC.

This chain links TRBV7-9 with TRBJ1-2; no reliable D call. Per the germline V gene, CDR1 is SEHNR and CDR2 is FQNEAQ (reference sequence). Deletions cut 5 bases from V and 0 bases from J, with 13 bases between. The CDR3 extends over 15 amino acids. The CDR3: CASSHGRITNYGYTF. The CDR3 coding sequence is TGTGCCAGCAGCCACGGACGGATAACTAACTATGGCTACACCTTC.

The rearrangement uses TRBV5-4 and TRBJ2-6, with no clear D. Between the trimmed V and J ends, which lost 2 bases and 0 bases, there was a span of 6 bases. The CDR3 totals 15 residues. Germline V gene data show CDR1 as SGHNT and CDR2 as YYREEE (reference sequence). This CDR3 reads CASSFSDSGANVLTF. The CDR3 DNA sequence: TGTGCCAGCAGCTTCTCAGACTCTGGGGCCAACGTCCTGACTTTC.

The gene calls are TRBV6-6 and TRBJ2-1; D is undetermined. The CDR3 contains 14 residues. Trimming shortened V by 7 bases and J by 0 bases, and 10 bases separated the two germline ends. The V gene's germline CDR1 is MNHNY and CDR2 SVGAGI (reference sequence). The CDR3 coding sequence is TGTGCCAGCAACACGGCCGGCTCCTACAATGAGCAGTTCTTC. It specifies CASNTAGSYNEQFF.

The chain carries TRBV5-8 and TRBJ2-2; 7 bases fit TRBD1. This CDR3 is 13 amino acids long. Looked up from germline, CDR1 is SGHTS and CDR2 is YDEGEE. V shed 5 bases and J 7 bases; nucleotides not matched to a gene: 5. The DNA for the CDR3 is TGTGCCAGCAGTGAGGGGGCGCACGGGGAGCTGTTTTTT. It yields the protein CASSEGAHGELFF.